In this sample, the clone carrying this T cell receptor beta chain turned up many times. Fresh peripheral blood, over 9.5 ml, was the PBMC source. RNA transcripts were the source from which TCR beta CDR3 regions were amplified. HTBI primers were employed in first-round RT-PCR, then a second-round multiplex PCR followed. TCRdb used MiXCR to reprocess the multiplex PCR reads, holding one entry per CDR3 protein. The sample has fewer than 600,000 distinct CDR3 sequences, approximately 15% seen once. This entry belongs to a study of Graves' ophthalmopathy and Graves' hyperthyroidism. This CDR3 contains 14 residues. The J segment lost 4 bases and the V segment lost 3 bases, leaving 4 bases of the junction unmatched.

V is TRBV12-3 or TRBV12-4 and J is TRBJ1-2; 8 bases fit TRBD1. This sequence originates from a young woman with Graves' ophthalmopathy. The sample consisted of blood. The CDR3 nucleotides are TGTGCCAGCAGTTTGACAGGGGACAGCTATGGCTACACCTTC. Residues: CASSLTGDSYGYTF.